This T cell receptor beta chain was captured by sequencing in a study of T cell changes during pregnancy in multiple sclerosis (dated by TCRdb to the late 2010s). Some background on the complete study: The study examined how the T cell repertoire changed over the course of pregnancy in women with multiple sclerosis.

Libraries came from the immunoSEQ multiplex PCR assay. Held by TCRdb, this immuneACCESS table contains in-frame sequences only and omits some clones. Under half of the omission traces to an unresolved V gene where checked; the cause of the rest is unknown. The sample has roughly 40,000 clones on record, around 90% of them singletons. The ten largest clonotypes hold 0.43% of the sample. Including the terminal cysteine and phenylalanine, the CDR3 comprises 15 residues. Only the CDR3 DNA stays, 45 bases, in frame from base 1. With respect to this clone: Its antigen is currently not known. Base qualities are not recorded, but no much larger clone differs from it by a single base.

The V and J segments used are TRBV21-1 and TRBJ2-3; TRBD2 is the table's D call and was not checked against the DNA. TRBV21-1 is a pseudogene. This receptor was identified in a female donor with multiple sclerosis, enrolled in a pregnancy study. Sequenced here: CD4+ T cells from peripheral blood mononuclear cells, sampled in the third trimester of pregnancy. CDR3 reads: CASSKRVLAGHTQYF. The bases are TGTGCCAGCAGCAAAAGGGTACTAGCAGGTCATACGCAGTATTTT.